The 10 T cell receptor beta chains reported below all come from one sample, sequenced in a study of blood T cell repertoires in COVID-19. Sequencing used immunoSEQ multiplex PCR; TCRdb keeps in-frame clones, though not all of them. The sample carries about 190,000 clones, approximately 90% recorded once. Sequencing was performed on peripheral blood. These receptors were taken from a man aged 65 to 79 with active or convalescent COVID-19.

In DNA, the CDR3 is TGTGCCTGGAGCGCCGGGGTGGAACAGCCCCAGCATTTT. Residues: CAWSAGVEQPQHF. The V call is TRBV30, the J call TRBJ1-5; D gene uncertain. The CDR3 consists of 13 residues. Germline CDR1 is GTSNPN and CDR2 is SVGIG (reference sequence). Trimming took 3 bases from V and 7 from J, leaving 13 bases between them. The entire variable domain, with the rest obtained from reference TRBV30 and TRBJ1-5, is as follows: SQTIHQWPATLVQPVGSPLSLECTVEGTSNPNLYWYRQAAGRGLQLLFYSVGIGQISSEVPQNLSASRPQDRQFILSSKKLLLSDSGFYLCAWSAGVEQPQHFGDGTRLSIL.

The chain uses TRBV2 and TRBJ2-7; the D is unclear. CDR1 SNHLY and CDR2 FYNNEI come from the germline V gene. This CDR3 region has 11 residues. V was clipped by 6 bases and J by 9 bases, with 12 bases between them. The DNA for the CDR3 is TGTGCCAGCAGCCCCCTGCCGGTGCAGTACTTC. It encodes CASSPLPVQYF.

CDR3 DNA: TGTGCCAGCTCACCGGCTTTAAGTCAGCCCCAGCATTTT. Its translation: CASSPALSQPQHF. The V and J genes are TRBV18 and TRBJ1-5; no clear D. CDR1 and CDR2 from the germline V gene are KGHSH and LQKENI. V was pared by 3 bases and J by 6 bases, with 9 bases between. The CDR3 has 13 residues.

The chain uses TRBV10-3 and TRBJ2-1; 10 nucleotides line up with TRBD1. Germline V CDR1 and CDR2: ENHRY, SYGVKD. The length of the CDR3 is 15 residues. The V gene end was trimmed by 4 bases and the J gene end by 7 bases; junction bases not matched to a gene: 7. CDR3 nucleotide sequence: TGTGCCATCAGTGGGGGGGACAGGGGTTTTAATGAGCAGTTCTTC. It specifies CAISGGDRGFNEQFF.

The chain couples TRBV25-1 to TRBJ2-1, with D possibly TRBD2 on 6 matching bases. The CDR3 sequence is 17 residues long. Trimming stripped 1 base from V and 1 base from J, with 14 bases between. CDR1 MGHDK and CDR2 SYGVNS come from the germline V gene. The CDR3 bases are TGTGCCAGCAGTGAATTTACGGGAGTAGGGTCCTACAATGAGCAGTTCTTC. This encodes CASSEFTGVGSYNEQFF.

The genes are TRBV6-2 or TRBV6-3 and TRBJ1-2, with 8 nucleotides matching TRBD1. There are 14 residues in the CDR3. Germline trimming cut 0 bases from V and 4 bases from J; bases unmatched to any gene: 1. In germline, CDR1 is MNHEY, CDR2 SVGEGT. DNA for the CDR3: TGTGCCAGCAGTTACTCGGGACAGGTCTATGGCTACACCTTC. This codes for CASSYSGQVYGYTF.

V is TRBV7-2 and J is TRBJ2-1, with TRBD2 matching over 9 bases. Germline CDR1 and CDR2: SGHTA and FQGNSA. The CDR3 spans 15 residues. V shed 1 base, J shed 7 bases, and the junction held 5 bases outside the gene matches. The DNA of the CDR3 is TGTGCCAGCAGCTTAGGCGGGGGGGCGGGGAATGAGCAGTTCTTC. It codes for CASSLGGGAGNEQFF.

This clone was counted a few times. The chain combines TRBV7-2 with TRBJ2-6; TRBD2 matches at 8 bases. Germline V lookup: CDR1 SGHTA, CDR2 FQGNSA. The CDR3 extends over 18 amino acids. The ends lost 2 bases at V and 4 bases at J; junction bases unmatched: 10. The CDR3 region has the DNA TGTGCCAGCAGCTTACGGTTCGGGGGGGCGGCCGGGGCCAACGTCCTGACTTTC. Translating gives CASSLRFGGAAGANVLTF.

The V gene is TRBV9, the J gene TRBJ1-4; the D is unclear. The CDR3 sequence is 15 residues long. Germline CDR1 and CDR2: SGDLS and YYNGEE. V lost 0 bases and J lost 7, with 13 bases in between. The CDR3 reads CASSVVGREGEKLFF. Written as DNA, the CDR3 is TGTGCCAGCAGCGTAGTTGGTAGGGAGGGTGAAAAACTGTTTTTT.

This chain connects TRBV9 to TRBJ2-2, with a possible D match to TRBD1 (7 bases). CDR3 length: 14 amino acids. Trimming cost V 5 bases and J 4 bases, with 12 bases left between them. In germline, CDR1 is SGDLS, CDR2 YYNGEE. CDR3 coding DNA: TGTGCCAGCAGTCAGGGGGGTCTCACCGGGGAGCTGTTTTTT. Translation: CASSQGGLTGELFF.